This TCR beta chain was identified during a study of T cell responses to AZD1222 COVID-19 vaccine (dated by TCRdb to the early 2020s). Turning to the overall study: A total of 233 trial participants underwent TCR sequencing, of whom roughly 210 had received two doses of AZD1222 and 26 had received two doses of the MenACWY control vaccine. Trial participants were enrolled by age into subgroups of 18-55, 56-69 and 70-plus years, and roughly 150, 30 and 60 TCR-sequenced participants, respectively, were included in these subgroups. The paper's findings and limits, for the study overall: Nearly half of unique spike-specific TCRs reportedly recognized epitopes outside regions mutated in the B.1.351 and B.1.1.7 variants. Because no day 14 peak-response samples were available, repertoires were characterized only after the peak T cell response. After two AZD1222 doses, spike-specific TCR breadth and depth were significantly higher than at day 0 and than in MenACWY recipients. In the small 56-69-year group, the increase in depth fell short of significance, most likely because of low power. Most participants were white British and females outnumbered males, and the authors suggested that clonal diversity may have been underestimated. Conclusions about previously exposed vaccinees are limited because only a handful of AZD1222 recipients were SARS-CoV-2 seropositive at baseline. The vaccine-associated CD4 TCRs covered the entire spike protein, and the dominant responses fell in regions 160-218 and 743-854.

The CDR3 regions of human TCRbeta chains were subjected to immunosequencing. In the source study's methods: TCRs in the repertoires were matched against a reference library of SARS-CoV-2-specific TCRs that had been generated with the MIRA antigen-specificity platform. Breadth meant the fraction of unique TCRs that were SARS-CoV-2-associated, whereas depth meant the fraction of total T cells that were SARS-CoV-2-associated. Each spike-specific TCR was assigned to its reactive spike region and to a CD4 or CD8 class using the MIRA data. Log10-transformed breadth and depth values were compared by one-way ANOVA with Sidak's multiple comparisons tests. TCRdb provides this immuneACCESS table in a form limited to in-frame rearrangements. Some clones are lacking; in checked studies, under half of them reflect an unresolved V gene, and why the rest are absent is not known. V and J calls and clone size follow that table, whereas D and trimming were derived from the DNA. The sample contains more than 100,000 clones, 92% of them found a single time. More than 6% of the sample rests with the top ten.

Measured from the cysteine to the phenylalanine, the CDR3 is 13 residues long. Only the CDR3 DNA is retained, 39 bases long and in frame from the first base. Ends trimmed: V by 4 bases, J by 9 bases; bases unmatched to a gene: 5. CDR1 and CDR2, per the germline V gene, are MDHEN and SYDVKM. This clone appeared once. Its antigen remains unidentified. No base-level quality is on record; no much larger clone is a single base apart. Interpreted using the paper, the time point label stands for: about 28 days (+/-7) after the second vaccine dose. AZD1222 recipients whose second dose came at about 4 weeks and those whose second dose came at about 12 weeks were combined into one group, since spike-specific TCR depth and breadth did not differ between the two schedules. Samples from vaccinated people were obtained from the UK trials COV001 and COV002, which included a single-blind randomized controlled phase 2/3 trial of AZD1222 (ChAdOx1 nCoV-19) in healthy adults. For TCRbeta chain sequencing, PBMC samples were collected from trial participants at day 0 and at day 28 after the second dose.

The sequencing here drew on peripheral blood, taken 28 days after the second AZD1222 dose. The chain joins TRBV28 to TRBJ2-1; 8 middle bases align to TRBD1. The TCR comes from an adult who received the AZD1222 COVID-19 vaccine. The CDR3 loop reads CASSWDRLSEQFF. The nucleotide sequence reads TGTGCCAGCAGTTGGGACAGGTTAAGTGAGCAGTTCTTC.